This T cell receptor beta chain was identified in a study of CD8+CD57+ T cells in acquired aplastic anemia. Broader study findings: Patients were compared with controls for CD8+ Simpson's diversity, and no significant difference emerged. Researchers report that fewer than 35 CD8+ CDR3 sequences appeared in both patients and controls.

The CDR3 covers 12 residues. Germline CDR1 is SGHRS and CDR2 is YFSETQ. Trimming stripped 4 bases from V and 9 bases from J, with 14 bases between. A note on this clonotype: What it binds is unknown.

Patients included in sequencing had previously demonstrated CD8+CD57+ cell expansion by flow cytometry. The enrolled patients all had severe acquired aplastic anemia. The study profiled TCR beta VDJ and CDR3 using genomic DNA as template. TCRdb reprocessed the reads with MiXCR, giving one entry per CDR3 protein. This table holds 150,000 to 200,000 distinct CDR3 sequences, 45% to 55% found once. Sequenced material: sorted CD4+, CD8+, or CD8+CD57+ T cells (not recorded which) from PBMCs. The TCR sequence derives from a human donor with aplastic anemia. The chain couples TRBV5-1 to TRBJ2-7; a possible D gene is TRBD1 (6 bases). The CDR3 reads CASSLNRDGQYF. The CDR3 coding sequence is TGCGCCAGCAGCCTTAACAGGGACGGGCAGTACTTC.